The entry below describes one TCR beta chain. This sample was taken from a study of Ad26.COV2.S vaccination and SARS-CoV-2 variants. Treatment here: around 19 received Ad26.COV2.S at low or high dose, single or two shots; roughly five received placebo; per-sample allocation not given. Specimens were obtained on day 63 following the first vaccine or placebo injection. In Boston, an adult donor aged 18-55 years took part. The V gene's germline CDR1 is MDHEN and CDR2 SYDVKM. The CDR3 extends over 14 amino acids. The trim removed 8 bases at V and 5 bases at J, leaving 10 bases unmatched. The protocol was immunoSEQ multiplex PCR, while the TCRdb copy is restricted to in-frame clones and leaves out a portion. The sample yields 300,000 to 350,000 clones, 86% seen once.

The sequence came from a person between 18 and 65 years old who received the Ad26.COV2.S COVID-19 vaccine or a placebo. Here the sequenced sample was peripheral blood, taken in a trial of Ad26.COV2.S vaccine versus placebo. The chain is built from TRBV28 and TRBJ1-1; 8 nucleotides match TRBD1. CDR3 DNA sequence: TGTGCCAGCGGATCGCAGGGGGCGAGGACTGAAGCTTTCTTT. It specifies CASGSQGARTEAFF. Full variable domain (outside the CDR3, taken from reference TRBV28 and TRBJ1-1): DVKVTQSSRYLVKRTGEKVFLECVQDMDHENMFWYRQDPGLGLRLIYFSYDVKMKEKGDIPEGYSVSREKKERFSLILESASTNQTSMYLCASGSQGARTEAFFGQGTRLTVV.